Each of the 17 T cell receptor beta chains below was sequenced from the same sample in a study of cytomegalovirus exposure and HLA in healthy donors (dated by TCRdb to 2016 to 2017). Library generation was performed with the immunoSEQ multiplex PCR assay. For the multiplex PCR, a mixture combining 60 forward primers for TCR Vbeta segments and 13 reverse primers for TCR Jbeta segments was used. TCRdb holds this immuneACCESS table with in-frame rearrangements only. Some clones are missing; in checked studies, unresolved V genes explain under half, and the rest has no known cause. The sample table contains approximately 170,000 clones; only one count was recorded for 75% to 90% of them. The biggest ten clones account for 2.3% of the sample. Sequences were obtained from PBMCs. All receptors derive from a male donor in good health and CMV-seronegative.

This chain uses TRBV19 with TRBJ1-1, with D hard to call. The CDR3 spans 14 residues. V lost 7 bases and J 4 bases, leaving 16 bases between the germline ends. CDR1 LNHDA and CDR2 SQIVND come from the germline V gene (reference sequence). The DNA for the CDR3 is TGTGCCAGTACCCGGAGGGAAGTAAGCACTGAAGCTTTCTTT. This codes for CASTRREVSTEAFF.

This clone was seen only a few times. The chain joins TRBV4-1 to TRBJ1-5, with D tentatively TRBD1 (5 bases). CDR3 length equals 16 residues. CDR1 and CDR2 (germline): MGHRA, YSYEKL. Trimming removed 1 base at V and 5 bases at J, with 15 bases between. Here the CDR3 DNA reads TGCGCCAGCAGCCAAGGCGGGGGACCTAGAGATCAGCCCCAGCATTTT. It encodes CASSQGGGPRDQPQHF.

V is TRBV6-5 and J is TRBJ1-1; tentatively, D is TRBD1 (5 bases). Looked up from germline, CDR1 is MNHEY and CDR2 is SVGAGI. The CDR3 covers 13 residues. V was cut by 4 bases and J by 0 bases, with 6 bases left in between. CDR3 in amino acids: CASSLTVNTEAFF. The CDR3 nucleotides are TGTGCCAGCAGTTTGACAGTGAACACTGAAGCTTTCTTT.

The CDR3, as DNA: TGTGCCAGCAGTTTATCGGCTAGCGGGCCCCAAGAGACCCAGTACTTC. It is translated as CASSLSASGPQETQYF. This rearrangement joins TRBV27 to TRBJ2-5; 8 positions agree with TRBD2. The germline V gene encodes CDR1 MNHEY and CDR2 SMNVEV (reference sequence). The CDR3 is 16 residues long. V lost 0 bases, J lost 1 base, and 4 bases stayed unmatched.

In this sample, this clone turned up once. The chain links TRBV27 to TRBJ1-2, with 7 nucleotides matching TRBD1. Germline V gives CDR1 MNHEY, CDR2 SMNVEV (reference sequence). CDR3 length: 16 amino acids. V shed 0 bases and J 4 bases; nucleotides not matched to a gene: 8. Here the CDR3 DNA reads TGTGCCAGCAGTTTATCGAGAACAGGGGCGGCCTATGGCTACACCTTC. This gives the protein CASSLSRTGAAYGYTF.

This clone was counted between two and nine times. V and J are TRBV6-5 and TRBJ1-1; perhaps TRBD1 as D (5 bases). There are 15 residues in the CDR3. Trimming pared 6 bases from V and 0 bases from J, leaving 14 bases between. Per the germline V gene, CDR1 is MNHEY and CDR2 is SVGAGI. The DNA for the CDR3 is TGTGCCAGCAGGGAAACAGACAGACTGAACACTGAAGCTTTCTTT. Translated: CASRETDRLNTEAFF.

The chain is built from TRBV7-9 and TRBJ1-5; the D is unclear. The CDR3 consists of 15 residues. CDR1 is SEHNR and CDR2 is FQNEAQ in the germline V gene (reference sequence). Trimming took 1 base from V and 1 from J, leaving 8 bases between them. The CDR3 DNA sequence: TGTGCCAGCAGCTTAGACGGGAAGAGCAATCAGCCCCAGCATTTT. This codes for CASSLDGKSNQPQHF.

This clone was observed a single time. This chain uses TRBV9 with TRBJ2-3, with D uncertain. CDR1 and CDR2 from the germline V gene are SGDLS and YYNGEE. The V and J ends lost 0 bases and 2 bases respectively, with 10 bases between them. The CDR3 length is 15 residues. The CDR3 sequence: CASSVAQQFTDTQYF. For the CDR3, the DNA is TGTGCCAGCAGCGTAGCTCAACAGTTCACAGATACGCAGTATTTT.

This clone was seen just once. The V and J genes are TRBV7-8 and TRBJ1-6; D ambiguous. From germline, CDR1 is SGHVS and CDR2 FQNEAQ. V was pared by 4 bases and J by 6 bases, with 10 bases between. The CDR3 is 14 amino acids. The CDR3 loop reads CASSSRPSNSPLHF. DNA for the CDR3: TGTGCCAGCAGCTCCCGCCCCAGTAATTCACCCCTCCACTTT.

CDR3 residues: CASSFLGGDTEAFF. CDR3 DNA: TGTGCCAGCAGCTTTTTAGGGGGGGACACTGAAGCTTTCTTT. V is TRBV11-2 and J is TRBJ1-1; D perhaps matches TRBD1 (6 bases). Germline assignment: CDR1 SGHAT and CDR2 FQNNGV. This CDR3 region has 14 residues. V lost 3 bases to trimming and J lost 3 bases, with 11 bases between them.

The chain recombines TRBV6-5 with TRBJ1-4; 10 bases agree with TRBD1. The CDR3 consists of 15 residues. Germline CDR1 is MNHEY and CDR2 is SVGAGI. Trimming cost V 5 bases and J 4 bases; bases outside gene matches: 4. The CDR3 region is CASSVGQGLNEKLFF. In nucleotides, the CDR3 is TGTGCCAGCAGTGTGGGACAGGGGCTTAATGAAAAACTGTTTTTT.

In its sample, this clone was seen a few times. This sequence joins TRBV4-1 and TRBJ2-2; TRBD1 agrees at 7 bases. The CDR3 is 16 amino acids. The germline CDR1 and CDR2 sequences are MGHRA and YSYEKL. The V and J ends lost 1 base and 7 bases, in that order; junction bases with no gene match: 9. The CDR3 nucleotides are TGCGCCAGCAGCCAAGCGGAACAGGGGTCGTACGGGGAGCTGTTTTTT. Protein product: CASSQAEQGSYGELFF.

This clone was seen once. V usage is TRBV20-1 and J usage is TRBJ1-1; unclear D gene. Germline-derived CDR1 and CDR2 are DFQATT and SNEGSKA (reference sequence). The CDR3 runs 11 residues. Trimming left V 1 base short and J 6 bases short, with 6 bases between. The CDR3 region is CSARGAAEAFF. The CDR3, as DNA: TGCAGTGCTAGAGGGGCCGCTGAAGCTTTCTTT.

The V and J genes are TRBV13 and TRBJ2-5; no clear D. The V end lost 4 bases, the J end lost 1 base, and 10 bases lay between the germline ends. This CDR3 has 14 amino acids. Germline V gene data show CDR1 as PRHDT and CDR2 as FYEKMQ (reference sequence). The CDR3: CASSSFSSQETQYF. The CDR3 bases are TGTGCCAGCAGCTCCTTTTCCTCCCAAGAGACCCAGTACTTC.

V gene TRBV4-3 combines with J gene TRBJ2-2; 7 bases match TRBD1. In germline, CDR1 is LGHNA, CDR2 YSLEER. The trim removed 6 bases at V and 0 bases at J, leaving 4 bases unmatched. The CDR3 runs to 15 residues. CDR3 bases: TGCGCCAGCAGAGACAGGGTAGCGAACACCGGGGAGCTGTTTTTT. This encodes CASRDRVANTGELFF.

The chain combines TRBV6-1 with TRBJ1-2; D unclear. Germline V gene lookup returns CDR1 MNHNS and CDR2 SASEGT. This CDR3 is 14 amino acids long. The V and J ends lost 7 bases and 8 bases respectively, with 20 bases between them. The CDR3 loop reads CASTEGGTKYGYTF. The CDR3 nucleotides are TGTGCCAGCACCGAGGGCGGCACGAAGTACGGCTACACCTTC.

The rearrangement uses TRBV5-1 and TRBJ2-2; the D is unclear. V was trimmed by 5 bases and J by 8 bases, leaving 13 bases between them. CDR1 and CDR2 (germline): SGHRS, YFSETQ. The CDR3 has 13 residues. Here the CDR3 reads CASSLTAQGELFF. The CDR3 coding sequence is TGCGCCAGCAGTCTCACCGCCCAGGGGGAGCTGTTTTTT.